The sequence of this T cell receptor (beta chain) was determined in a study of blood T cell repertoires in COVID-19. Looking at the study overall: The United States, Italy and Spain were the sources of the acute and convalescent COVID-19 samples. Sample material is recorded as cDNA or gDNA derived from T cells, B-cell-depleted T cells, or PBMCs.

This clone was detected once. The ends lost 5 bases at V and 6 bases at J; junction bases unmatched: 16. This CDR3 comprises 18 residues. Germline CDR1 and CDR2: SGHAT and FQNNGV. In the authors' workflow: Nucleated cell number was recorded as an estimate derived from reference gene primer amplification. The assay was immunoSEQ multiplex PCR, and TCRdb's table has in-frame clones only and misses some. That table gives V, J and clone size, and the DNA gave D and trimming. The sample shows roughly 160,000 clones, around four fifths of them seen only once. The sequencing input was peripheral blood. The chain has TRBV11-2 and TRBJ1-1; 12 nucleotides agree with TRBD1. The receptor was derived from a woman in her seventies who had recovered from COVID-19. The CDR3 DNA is TGTGCCAGCAGCCTCCGACCCGGGACAGGGGGCGCTGGCGCTGAAGCTTTCTTT. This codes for CASSLRPGTGGAGAEAFF.